A single sample is the source of the 29 T cell receptor beta chains below, sequenced in a study of cytomegalovirus exposure and HLA in healthy donors. Vbeta (60) and Jbeta (13) primers were used in the PCR. The data were produced by immunoSEQ multiplex PCR, yet TCRdb's version contains in-frame clones alone and is incomplete. The sample has some 200,000 clones, about 81% seen once. Source material: PBMCs. These receptor sequences come from a woman aged 18-35 years in good health and CMV-seronegative.

The gene calls are TRBV11-2 and TRBJ1-2; 10 positions agree with TRBD1. Trimming cost V 5 bases and J 8 bases; bases outside gene matches: 2. The length of the CDR3 is 12 residues. CDR1 and CDR2 from the germline V gene are SGHAT and FQNNGV. CDR3 region: CASSLTGGGYTF. CDR3 coding DNA: TGTGCCAGCAGCCTGACAGGGGGCGGCTACACCTTC.

This clone has a handful of counts. The V gene is TRBV5-8, the J gene TRBJ1-2; a possible D gene is TRBD1 (5 bases). The CDR3 runs 14 residues. Germline V gene sequence: CDR1 SGHTS, CDR2 YDEGEE. V lost 0 bases to trimming and J lost 1 base, with 7 bases between them. The CDR3 protein is CASSLVTVNYGYTF. The CDR3, as DNA: TGTGCCAGCAGCTTGGTGACAGTTAACTATGGCTACACCTTC.

This clone was seen more than once but under ten times. The V call is TRBV2, the J call TRBJ1-5; D not resolved. V dropped 3 bases and J dropped 5 bases, with 8 bases sitting between them. Germline values: CDR1 SNHLY, CDR2 FYNNEI. This CDR3 comprises 13 residues. The CDR3 loop is CASSEDTDQPQHF. CDR3 DNA: TGTGCCAGCAGTGAGGATACAGATCAGCCCCAGCATTTT.

The chain has TRBV2 and TRBJ1-1; no clear D gene. The germline V gene encodes CDR1 SNHLY and CDR2 FYNNEI. The V end lost 7 bases, the J end lost 0 bases, and 12 bases lay between the germline ends. The length of the CDR3 is 14 residues. The CDR3 is CASISGTMNTEAFF. In DNA form, the CDR3 reads TGTGCCAGCATCTCAGGAACCATGAACACTGAAGCTTTCTTT.

The V and J genes are TRBV7-9 and TRBJ2-2; D may be TRBD2 (5 bases). V lost 8 bases and J lost 3, with 13 bases in between. The CDR3 length is 14 residues. CDR1 SEHNR and CDR2 FQNEAQ come from the germline V gene (reference sequence). In DNA, the CDR3 is TGTGCCAGCCCCCAGCGGACCTACACCGGGGAGCTGTTTTTT. It yields the protein CASPQRTYTGELFF.

The chain uses TRBV14 and TRBJ2-3; 8 nucleotides match TRBD2. The junction had 6 bases not matched to a gene; V was cut back by 4 bases and J by 0 bases. The CDR3 sequence is 16 residues long. The germline CDR1 and CDR2 sequences are SGHDN and FVKESK. The CDR3 loop is CASSPLAGSSTDTQYF. DNA of the CDR3: TGTGCCAGCAGCCCGTTAGCGGGAAGTAGCACAGATACGCAGTATTTT.

The chain has TRBV11-2 and TRBJ1-2, with 10 bases lining up with TRBD1. Germline trimming cut 5 bases from V and 7 bases from J; bases unmatched to any gene: 7. The CDR3 runs 14 residues. Germline lookup yields CDR1 SGHAT and CDR2 FQNNGV. CDR3 loop: CASSVRQGAVGYTF. The CDR3 DNA sequence: TGTGCCAGCAGCGTGCGACAGGGGGCTGTTGGCTACACCTTC.

The chain combines TRBV2 with TRBJ1-5; 7 nucleotides match TRBD1. The trim removed 3 bases at V and 4 bases at J, leaving 15 bases unmatched. Germline assignment: CDR1 SNHLY and CDR2 FYNNEI. The CDR3 has 18 amino acids. CDR3 in DNA: TGTGCCAGCAGTGATGCCGGGACAGAAGACCTTCGGAATCAGCCCCAGCATTTT. Encoded protein: CASSDAGTEDLRNQPQHF.

V usage is TRBV30 and J usage is TRBJ2-7, with D maybe TRBD2 (7 bases). The CDR3 is 13 residues long. The V and J ends lost 8 bases and 5 bases respectively, with 19 bases between them. In germline, CDR1 is GTSNPN, CDR2 SVGIG (reference sequence). This CDR3 is CAGGGGAHHEQYF. Written as DNA, the CDR3 is TGTGCCGGAGGTGGGGGGGCGCATCACGAGCAGTACTTC.

The CDR3 nucleotides are TGCGCCAGCAGCCCGACAGGGCCCTCCTACGAGCAGTACTTC. This translates into CASSPTGPSYEQYF. The gene calls are TRBV5-1 and TRBJ2-5; 7 bases match TRBD1. The end of the DNA fits TRBJ2-7 better, so the J call may be wrong. CDR1 is SGHRS and CDR2 is YFSETQ in the germline V gene. The CDR3 has 14 residues.

The V gene is TRBV5-6, the J gene TRBJ2-3, with 7 bases aligning to TRBD1. J gave up 2 bases and V 4 bases, and 7 bases lay outside the gene matches. CDR1 and CDR2 (germline): SGHDT, YYEEEE. This CDR3 is built from 15 residues. The CDR3 loop reads CASSVAGTATDTQYF. The CDR3, as DNA: TGTGCCAGCAGCGTAGCCGGGACAGCCACAGATACGCAGTATTTT.

The chain couples TRBV11-3 to TRBJ1-3; TRBD1 agrees at 8 bases. J gave up 2 bases and V 5 bases, and 5 bases lay outside the gene matches. CDR1 is SGHNT and CDR2 is YENEEA in the germline V gene. The CDR3 loop spans 15 amino acids. The CDR3 DNA sequence: TGTGCCAGCAGCGAAGGACAGGGTCCTGGAAACACCATATATTTT. Protein product: CASSEGQGPGNTIYF.

This clone was seen a single time. J is TRBJ2-1 and V is TRBV6-1; D is possibly TRBD1 (7 bases). Trimming removed 8 bases from V and 15 bases from J, with 23 bases in between. Germline-derived CDR1 and CDR2 are MNHNS and SASEGT. The CDR3 consists of 13 residues. The CDR3 bases are TGTGCCAGCCTATTGGAGGGGACACAGGGGCTGTTCTTC. As protein: CASLLEGTQGLFF.

The chain has TRBV6-5 and TRBJ2-3; 7 bases are shared with TRBD2. CDR1 and CDR2 from the germline V gene are MNHEY and SVGAGI. The CDR3 is made up of 15 amino acids. With 5 bases clipped from V and 11 bases from J, the junction kept 16 bases outside the gene matches. In DNA, the CDR3 is TGTGCCAGCAGTATATCTAGCGGACGTACCGGGGTGCAGTATTTT. It specifies CASSISSGRTGVQYF.

This chain uses TRBV5-1 with TRBJ2-7; D unclear. Germline-derived CDR1 and CDR2 are SGHRS and YFSETQ. This CDR3 has 14 residues. Trimming cost V 4 bases and J 0 bases, with 11 bases left between them. The CDR3 DNA follows: TGCGCCAGCAGCACAGAACAGTCCTCCTACGAGCAGTACTTC. It translates to CASSTEQSSYEQYF.

The chain recombines TRBV29-1 with TRBJ1-5; D gene ambiguous. Trimming took off 1 base at V and 8 bases at J, with 12 bases between the two ends. This CDR3 is 13 amino acids long. Germline CDR1 reads SQVTM; CDR2 reads ANQGSEA. The CDR3 loop reads CSVEVSAQEPQHF. The CDR3 nucleotides are TGCAGCGTTGAAGTCAGTGCCCAAGAGCCCCAGCATTTT.

The chain recombines TRBV6-6 with TRBJ2-1; 9 nucleotides match TRBD1. The CDR3 extends over 13 amino acids. Per the germline V gene, CDR1 is MNHNY and CDR2 is SVGAGI (reference sequence). Trimming removed 6 bases from V and 8 bases from J; junction bases left unmatched: 5. The DNA of the CDR3 is TGTGCCAGCAGGACGACAGGGGGGGATGAGCAGTTCTTC. Its protein product is CASRTTGGDEQFF.

The chain employs TRBV11-2 and TRBJ1-2; weak D call: TRBD1 (6 bases). The CDR3 consists of 13 residues. CDR1 and CDR2 (germline): SGHAT, FQNNGV. V was cut by 5 bases and J by 5 bases, with 12 bases left in between. This CDR3 reads CASSPKTGYGYTF. In DNA form, the CDR3 reads TGTGCCAGCAGCCCCAAAACAGGGTATGGCTACACCTTC.

This sequence joins TRBV19 and TRBJ1-5, with D possibly TRBD1 on 5 matching bases. Germline V lookup: CDR1 LNHDA, CDR2 SQIVND (reference sequence). This CDR3 has 13 amino acids. V was trimmed by 7 bases and J by 7 bases, leaving 14 bases between them. The CDR3 protein is CASMGGWAQPQHF. Here the CDR3 DNA reads TGTGCCAGTATGGGGGGGTGGGCACAGCCCCAGCATTTT.

The chain has TRBV7-8 and TRBJ2-7; tentative D call: TRBD1 (6 bases). Germline CDR1 SGHVS, CDR2 FQNEAQ. V shed 4 bases and J shed 6 bases, with 19 bases lying between them. This CDR3 region has 15 residues. CDR3 protein: CASSSPSGGGSEQYF. The CDR3 region has the DNA TGTGCCAGCAGCTCCCCAAGTGGGGGCGGTTCCGAGCAGTACTTC.

The chain uses TRBV7-9 and TRBJ2-1; TRBD1 might be the D (7 bases). The CDR3 spans 17 residues. Germline CDR1 is SEHNR and CDR2 is FQNEAQ (reference sequence). Trimming left V 0 bases short and J 4 bases short, with 16 bases between. Here the CDR3 reads CASSLAEGASIYNEQFF. The CDR3 bases are TGTGCCAGCAGCTTAGCGGAGGGGGCTTCGATATACAATGAGCAGTTCTTC.

V is TRBV6-1 and J is TRBJ2-3, with 9 positions matching TRBD2. The CDR3 spans 16 residues. V dropped 3 bases and J dropped 2; count of bases not matched to a gene: 6. Per germline, CDR1 MNHNS and CDR2 SASEGT. CDR3 nucleotide sequence: TGTGCCAGCAGTGATAGCGGGGGAGCCCCCACAGATACGCAGTATTTT. Protein sequence: CASSDSGGAPTDTQYF.

The chain joins TRBV15 to TRBJ1-1; 7 positions agree with TRBD1. Germline V gene data show CDR1 as LNHNV and CDR2 as YYDKDF (reference sequence). This CDR3 region has 18 residues. J gave up 0 bases and V 5 bases, and 15 bases lay outside the gene matches. In nucleotides, the CDR3 is TGTGCCACCAGCCGTTACAGGGGACCCGTAAACATGAACACTGAAGCTTTCTTT. Translation: CATSRYRGPVNMNTEAFF.

The chain combines TRBV28 with TRBJ2-3; 11 nucleotides agree with TRBD2. Germline assignment: CDR1 MDHEN and CDR2 SYDVKM. Trimming took 3 bases from V and 0 from J; bases not matched to a gene: 11. The CDR3 has 19 residues. Here the CDR3 reads CASSFPITSGGTSTDTQYF. The CDR3, as DNA: TGTGCCAGCAGTTTCCCGATTACTAGCGGGGGAACTAGCACAGATACGCAGTATTTT.

V is TRBV5-1 and J is TRBJ2-1; 10 positions match TRBD2. Per germline, CDR1 SGHRS and CDR2 YFSETQ. The ends lost 5 bases at V and 7 bases at J; junction bases unmatched: 6. The CDR3 is 14 residues long. The CDR3 nucleotides read TGCGCCAGCAGAGCCGGGACTAGCGTGAATGAGCAGTTCTTC. Translated: CASRAGTSVNEQFF. Supplemented by reference TRBV5-1 and TRBJ2-1, the full variable domain reads KAGVTQTPRYLIKTRGQQVTLSCSPISGHRSVSWYQQTPGQGLQFLFEYFSETQRNKGNFPGRFSGRQFSNSRSEMNVSTLELGDSALYLCASRAGTSVNEQFFGPGTRLTVL.

V gene TRBV7-6 combines with J gene TRBJ1-1, with a weak D call TRBD1 (5 bases). V lost 0 bases and J 5 bases, leaving 19 bases between the germline ends. This CDR3 has 17 amino acids. From germline, CDR1 is SGHVS and CDR2 FNYEAQ. The CDR3 sequence: CASSLAPVRELGTEAFF. The DNA for the CDR3 is TGTGCCAGCAGCTTAGCACCTGTCAGGGAATTGGGAACTGAAGCTTTCTTT.

This clone was recorded a few times. J is TRBJ2-1 and V is TRBV5-6; the D is unclear. Germline loops: CDR1 SGHDT, CDR2 YYEEEE. This CDR3 contains 15 residues. Deletions cut 0 bases from V and 3 bases from J, with 10 bases between. CDR3 nucleotides: TGTGCCAGCAGCTTGGGCTCCGGGTTCTACAATGAGCAGTTCTTC. Amino acids: CASSLGSGFYNEQFF.

This clone was seen a handful of times. The rearrangement links TRBV4-1 to TRBJ2-7; perhaps TRBD1 as D (5 bases). The V and J ends lost 5 bases and 7 bases respectively, with 15 bases between them. This CDR3 spans 13 amino acids. Germline V gives CDR1 MGHRA, CDR2 YSYEKL. The CDR3 loop is CASSGDSGLEQYF. In DNA, the CDR3 is TGCGCCAGCAGCGGCGACAGTGGCTTGGAGCAGTACTTC.

The chain combines TRBV6-6 with TRBJ1-1; no clear D gene. Germline V gene sequence: CDR1 MNHNY, CDR2 SVGAGI (reference sequence). The CDR3 is 15 amino acids. Trimming removed 0 bases from V and 1 base from J, with 9 bases in between. The CDR3 DNA reads as TGTGCCAGCAGTTACTCGATACAGACGAACACTGAAGCTTTCTTT. It encodes CASSYSIQTNTEAFF.